This TCR beta chain is from a study of T cells after yellow fever vaccination. From the 5' RACE reads, TCRdb called clonotypes with MiXCR, one entry per CDR3 protein. Of hundreds of thousands of distinct CDR3 sequences listed, around an eighth are singletons. Looked up from germline, CDR1 is SGHAT and CDR2 is FQNNGV. With 1 base clipped from V and 5 bases from J, the junction kept 13 bases outside the gene matches. This CDR3 is built from 17 residues. Specimen: PBMCs, collected on the day of the yellow fever booster vaccination. The chain joins TRBV11-2 to TRBJ2-5; 7 bases line up with TRBD1. The sequence came from a man younger than 40 who received the YFV17D yellow fever vaccine. CDR3 in amino acids: CASSLGVARGPWETQYF. The CDR3 bases are TGTGCCAGCAGCTTAGGAGTGGCTAGGGGGCCGTGGGAGACCCAGTACTTC.